The 11 T cell receptor beta chains below were found in one sample sequenced in a study of cytomegalovirus exposure and HLA in healthy donors. TCRdb keeps only in-frame clones here, not all; method: immunoSEQ multiplex PCR. The data contain about 160,000 clones, approximately 86% of them seen just once; the ten biggest clones take up 2% to 2.5%. The sequenced sample was PBMCs. Receptor source: a woman under 30 in good health and CMV-seronegative.

This CDR3 is CASSGTGGQNIQYF. CDR3 DNA: TGTGCCAGCAGCGGGACAGGGGGGCAAAACATTCAGTACTTC. The rearrangement joins TRBV2 to TRBJ2-4; 11 bases are shared with TRBD1. This CDR3 is built from 14 residues. Germline V gives CDR1 SNHLY, CDR2 FYNNEI. The ends lost 6 bases at V and 5 bases at J; junction bases unmatched: 3.

The chain recombines TRBV19 with TRBJ2-5, with D tentatively TRBD2 (6 bases). The CDR3 runs 14 residues. Trimming took off 3 bases at V and 5 bases at J, with 13 bases between the two ends. Germline-derived CDR1 and CDR2 are LNHDA and SQIVND (reference sequence). The CDR3, as DNA: TGTGCCAGTAGTATGGCGGGGTTCCGGGAGACCCAGTACTTC. Amino acid sequence: CASSMAGFRETQYF.

The chain uses TRBV28 and TRBJ1-5, with TRBD1 identical over 10 bases. This CDR3 contains 14 residues. Germline CDR1 reads MDHEN; CDR2 reads SYDVKM. J was trimmed by 7 bases and V by 5 bases; bases with no gene match: 5. The CDR3 DNA follows: TGTGCCAGCAGTCGGGACAGGGGATCCCAGCCCCAGCATTTT. It yields the protein CASSRDRGSQPQHF.

V and J are TRBV18 and TRBJ2-7; TRBD2 agrees at 8 bases. CDR1 KGHSH and CDR2 LQKENI come from the germline V gene. After removal of 1 base from V and 4 bases from J, the junction contained 9 bases not matched to a gene. The CDR3 sequence is 16 residues long. The CDR3 protein is CASSPQVGRASYEQYF. The CDR3, as DNA: TGTGCCAGCTCACCACAGGTCGGGAGGGCCTCGTACGAGCAGTACTTC.

This clone was recorded only once. The chain links TRBV5-1 to TRBJ2-7, with 7 bases lining up with TRBD1. The CDR3 is 17 amino acids. The ends lost 2 bases at V and 2 bases at J; junction bases unmatched: 13. The germline V gene encodes CDR1 SGHRS and CDR2 YFSETQ. CDR3 protein: CASSFRPNRGEAYEQYF. The DNA for the CDR3 is TGCGCCAGCAGCTTCCGCCCAAACAGGGGTGAGGCCTACGAGCAGTACTTC.

The chain links TRBV10-3 to TRBJ1-1; 9 nucleotides line up with TRBD1. Germline CDR1 ENHRY, CDR2 SYGVKD. The CDR3 is 15 residues long. The J segment lost 5 bases and the V segment lost 3 bases, leaving 7 bases of the junction unmatched. Here the CDR3 reads CAISEPGTGMTEAFF. As DNA, the CDR3 is TGTGCCATCAGTGAACCCGGGACAGGGATGACTGAAGCTTTCTTT.

This clone is a singleton in its sample. The chain is built from TRBV29-1 and TRBJ1-2; D may be TRBD1 (6 bases). This CDR3 is built from 13 residues. Germline loops: CDR1 SQVTM, CDR2 ANQGSEA. Between the trimmed V and J ends, which lost 4 bases and 0 bases, there was a span of 9 bases. This CDR3 is CSVGDTSNYGYTF. The CDR3 DNA is TGCAGCGTTGGGGACACTTCTAACTATGGCTACACCTTC.

This clone appeared a single time. The chain employs TRBV19 and TRBJ1-2; D perhaps matches TRBD1 (5 bases). The CDR3 covers 14 residues. The V gene lost 5 bases and the J gene lost 6 bases, with 16 bases spanning the gap. Germline V gives CDR1 LNHDA, CDR2 SQIVND (reference sequence). The CDR3 nucleotides read TGTGCCAGTAGTCGACTCAGGGATGGCGATGGCTACACCTTC. This codes for CASSRLRDGDGYTF.

The V call is TRBV7-8, the J call TRBJ2-1, with D perhaps TRBD2 (6 bases). The CDR3 is made up of 15 amino acids. Germline lookup yields CDR1 SGHVS and CDR2 FQNEAQ. Trimming shortened V by 3 bases and J by 2 bases, and 11 bases separated the two germline ends. CDR3 sequence reads: CASSFERATYNEQFF. The CDR3 bases are TGTGCCAGCAGCTTTGAGCGGGCGACCTACAATGAGCAGTTCTTC.

The chain carries TRBV11-3 and TRBJ2-1; 14 nucleotides line up with TRBD2. The CDR3 spans 17 residues. V dropped 1 base and J dropped 7; count of bases not matched to a gene: 6. CDR1 and CDR2 (germline): SGHNT, YENEEA. The CDR3 DNA reads TGTGCCAGCAGCTTAGGTTTATGGACTAGCGGGAGGAATGAGCAGTTCTTC. As protein: CASSLGLWTSGRNEQFF. Looking up the rest from reference TRBV11-3 and TRBJ2-1 gives the full variable domain: EAGVVQSPRYKIIEKKQPVAFWCNPISGHNTLYWYLQNLGQGPELLIRYENEEAVDDSQLPKDRFSAERLKGVDSTLKIQPAELGDSAVYLCASSLGLWTSGRNEQFFGPGTRLTVL.

The chain joins TRBV9 to TRBJ1-2; 8 bases are shared with TRBD1. V lost 3 bases and J lost 5; bases outside the gene matches: 12. The CDR3 length is 16 residues. Per germline, CDR1 SGDLS and CDR2 YYNGEE. CDR3 sequence (DNA): TGTGCCAGCAGCGCCTCCGGGACAGGCTTTGGGTATGGCTACACCTTC. Its translation is CASSASGTGFGYGYTF.